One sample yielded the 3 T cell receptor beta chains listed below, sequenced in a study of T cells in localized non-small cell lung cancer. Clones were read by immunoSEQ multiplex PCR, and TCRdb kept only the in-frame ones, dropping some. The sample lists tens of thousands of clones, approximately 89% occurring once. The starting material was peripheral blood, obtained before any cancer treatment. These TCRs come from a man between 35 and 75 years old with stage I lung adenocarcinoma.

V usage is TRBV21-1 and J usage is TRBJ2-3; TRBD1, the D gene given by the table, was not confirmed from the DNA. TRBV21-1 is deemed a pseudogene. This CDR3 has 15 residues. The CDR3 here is CASSKLNRVTDTQYF. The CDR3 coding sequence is TGTGCCAGCAGCAAATTGAACAGGGTAACAGATACGCAGTATTTT.

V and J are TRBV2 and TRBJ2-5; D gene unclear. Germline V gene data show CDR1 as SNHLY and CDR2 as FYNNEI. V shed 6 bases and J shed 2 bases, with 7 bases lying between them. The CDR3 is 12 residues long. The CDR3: CASSRLQETQYF. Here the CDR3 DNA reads TGTGCCAGCAGCAGACTTCAAGAGACCCAGTACTTC.

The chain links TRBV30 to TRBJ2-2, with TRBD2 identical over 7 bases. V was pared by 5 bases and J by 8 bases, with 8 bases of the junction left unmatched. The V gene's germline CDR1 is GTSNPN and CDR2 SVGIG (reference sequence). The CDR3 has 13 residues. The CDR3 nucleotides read TGTGCCTGGGCGGGAGCCTCGCGTGGGGAGCTGTTTTTT. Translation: CAWAGASRGELFF.